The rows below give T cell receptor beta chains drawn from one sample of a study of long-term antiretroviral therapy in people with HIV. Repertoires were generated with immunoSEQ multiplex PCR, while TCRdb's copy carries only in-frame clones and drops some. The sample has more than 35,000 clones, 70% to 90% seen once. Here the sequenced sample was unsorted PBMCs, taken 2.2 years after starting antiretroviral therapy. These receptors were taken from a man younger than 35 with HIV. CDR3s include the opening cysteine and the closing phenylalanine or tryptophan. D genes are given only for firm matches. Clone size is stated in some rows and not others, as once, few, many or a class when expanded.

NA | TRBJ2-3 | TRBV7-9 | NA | TGTGCCAGCAGCCGGCAGGGAGATACGCAGTATTTT | CASSRQGDTQYF
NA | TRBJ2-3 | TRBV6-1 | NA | TGTGCCAGCAGCCCCTCCCCGCAGAAGACGCAGTATTTT | CASSPSPQKTQYF
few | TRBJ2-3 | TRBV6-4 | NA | TGTGCCAGCAGTGACAGCAGGGGAGGAACAGATACGCAGTATTTT | CASSDSRGGTDTQYF
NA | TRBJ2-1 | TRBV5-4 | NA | TGTGCCAGCAGCTTTTTGGGAAATGAGCAGTTCTTC | CASSFLGNEQFF
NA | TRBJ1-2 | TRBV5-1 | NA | TGCGCCAGCAGCTTGGATACAGGGAGGTATGGCTACACCTTC | CASSLDTGRYGYTF
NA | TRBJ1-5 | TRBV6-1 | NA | TGTGCCAGCAGCATCCAGGGAAGGGTGGGTCAGCCCCAGCATTTT | CASSIQGRVGQPQHF
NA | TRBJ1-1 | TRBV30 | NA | TGTGCCTGGAGCGGCAGGGGAGGAGTGAACACTGAAGCTTTCTTT | CAWSGRGGVNTEAFF
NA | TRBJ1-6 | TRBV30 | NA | TGTGCCTGGAGTGTATCAAATTCACCCCTCCACTTT | CAWSVSNSPLHF
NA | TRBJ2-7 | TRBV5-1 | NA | TGCGCCAGCAGCGGGGCGGGGGCGACCTCCTACGAGCAGTACTTC | CASSGAGATSYEQYF
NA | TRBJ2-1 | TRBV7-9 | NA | TGTGCCAGCAGCTTCTCGGGGGAGCAGTTCTTC | CASSFSGEQFF
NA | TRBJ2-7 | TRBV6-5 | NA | TGTGCCAGCAGTTACTCAAGAGGCTCCTACGAGCAGTACTTC | CASSYSRGSYEQYF
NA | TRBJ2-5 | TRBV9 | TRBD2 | TGTGCCAGCAGCGTATCACTAGCGGAACCAGAGACCCAGTACTTC | CASSVSLAEPETQYF
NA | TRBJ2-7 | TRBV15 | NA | TGTGCCACCGGTGAGGGACTTCTCTCCTACGAGCAGTACTTC | CATGEGLLSYEQYF
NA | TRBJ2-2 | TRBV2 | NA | TGTGCCAGCACCCGGGACACCGGCGGTGACCGGAACACCGGGGAGCTGTTTTTT | CASTRDTGGDRNTGELFF
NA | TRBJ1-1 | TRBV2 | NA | TGTGCCAGCATCGAACAGGGTATGAACACTGAAGCTTTCTTT | CASIEQGMNTEAFF
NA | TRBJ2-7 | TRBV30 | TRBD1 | TGTGCCTGGAGCGGGACAGGGATTTACGAGCAGTACTTC | CAWSGTGIYEQYF
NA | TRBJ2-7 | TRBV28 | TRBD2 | TGTGCCAGCAGTCGGACTAGCGGGAGCTCCTACGAGCAGTACTTC | CASSRTSGSSYEQYF
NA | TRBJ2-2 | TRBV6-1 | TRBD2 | TGTGCCAGCAGTGGGACTAGCGGGGGGGGTACCGGGGAGCTGTTTTTT | CASSGTSGGGTGELFF
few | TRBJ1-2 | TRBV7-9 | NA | TGTGCCAGCAGCTTCTCCGGACAAGCGTACTATGGCTACACCTTC | CASSFSGQAYYGYTF
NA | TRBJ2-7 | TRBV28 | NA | TGTGCCAGCAGCTCTGACCGAACCCCTCCCTACGAGCAGTACTTC | CASSSDRTPPYEQYF
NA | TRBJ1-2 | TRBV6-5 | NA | TGTGCCAGCAGTCGACACCCCTATGGCTACACCTTC | CASSRHPYGYTF
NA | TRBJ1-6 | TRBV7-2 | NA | TGTGCCAGCAGCCCCGGGATGATGGTGTCCCTCCACTTT | CASSPGMMVSLHF
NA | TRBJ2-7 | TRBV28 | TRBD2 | TGTGCCAGCAGTTCCCTCGGGTCTAGCGGGTCCTACGAGCAGTACTTC | CASSSLGSSGSYEQYF
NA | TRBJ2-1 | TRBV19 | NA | TGTGCCAGTAGTAAACGGGAGAAACGGAATGAGCAGTTCTTC | CASSKREKRNEQFF
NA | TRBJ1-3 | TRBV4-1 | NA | TGCGCCAGCAGCCAAGATCGTTCTTCTGGAAACACCATATATTTT | CASSQDRSSGNTIYF
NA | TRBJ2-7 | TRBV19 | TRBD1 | TGTGCCACCGCGAGACAGGGAGCGGCCTACGAGCAGTACTTC | CATARQGAAYEQYF
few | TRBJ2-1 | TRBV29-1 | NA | TGCAGCGGTGGGGATTTCAACAATGAGCAGTTCTTC | CSGGDFNNEQFF
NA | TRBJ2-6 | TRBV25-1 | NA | TGTGCCAGCAGTGAATGGGGCATCCCTGGGGCCAACGTCCTGACTTTC | CASSEWGIPGANVLTF
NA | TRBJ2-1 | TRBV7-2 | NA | TGTGCCAGCAGCTTAGGTGGGGTTGGGGTGAATGAGCAGTTCTTC | CASSLGGVGVNEQFF
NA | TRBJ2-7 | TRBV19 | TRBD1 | TGTGCCAGTAGTACCGGACAGGGATTTTCCTACGAGCAGTACTTC | CASSTGQGFSYEQYF
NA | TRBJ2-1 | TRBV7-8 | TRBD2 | TGTGCCAGCAGCATAGGACTAGCGGTGAATGAGCAGTTCTTC | CASSIGLAVNEQFF
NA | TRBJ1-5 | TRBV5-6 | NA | TGTGCCAGCAGCTTCCGACAGCGCAATCAGCCCCAGCATTTT | CASSFRQRNQPQHF
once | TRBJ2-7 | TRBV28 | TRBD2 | TGTGCCAGCATACTGGGGGGGGAGGGGAAGCAGTACTTC | CASILGGEGKQYF
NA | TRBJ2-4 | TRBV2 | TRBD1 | TGTGCCAGCAGTGAAGCGTGGGGACAGGGTACCAAAAACATTCAGTACTTC | CASSEAWGQGTKNIQYF